Included here is one T cell receptor (beta chain) sequence, with context. As yet, its antigen is unknown. Investigators divided CD4+ cells into CD45RA+ naive and CD45RA-negative memory subsets. 200 ng DNA, 30,000 or so T cell genomes, went into each sorted-subset replicate PCR. Only in-frame clones appear in the TCRdb table, and some are missing; sequencing was by immunoSEQ multiplex PCR. Of 2 million or so clones listed, 85% to 95% are singletons. This sample is part of a study of shared clonotypes between healthy human individuals. Study-wide findings and caveats: Rarefaction indicated that sorted-subset sequencing remained incomplete although depth was large.

The junction had 10 bases not matched to a gene; V was cut back by 10 bases and J by 6 bases. The CDR3 sequence is 14 residues long. The V gene's germline CDR1 is SNHLY and CDR2 FYNNEI. The sample comprised naive CD4+ T cells sorted from blood. Subset in this sample: CD45RA+ positively selected. V usage is TRBV2 and J usage is TRBJ1-3; 9 bases are shared with TRBD1. The clonotype was recovered from a man aged 18 to 29 in good health. CDR3 nucleotide sequence: TGTGCCACTTGGCCCGGGACAGGGTTAAACACCATATATTTT. Translating gives CATWPGTGLNTIYF.